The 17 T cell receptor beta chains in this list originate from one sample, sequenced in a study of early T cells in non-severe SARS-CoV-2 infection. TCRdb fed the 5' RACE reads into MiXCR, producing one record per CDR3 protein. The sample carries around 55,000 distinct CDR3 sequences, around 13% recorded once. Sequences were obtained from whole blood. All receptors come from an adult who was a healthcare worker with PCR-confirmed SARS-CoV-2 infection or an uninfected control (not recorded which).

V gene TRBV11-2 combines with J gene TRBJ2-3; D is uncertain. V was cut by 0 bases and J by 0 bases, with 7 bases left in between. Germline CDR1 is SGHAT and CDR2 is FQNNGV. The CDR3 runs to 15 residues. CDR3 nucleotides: TGTGCCAGCAGCTTAGAGTTCGGGAGCACAGATACGCAGTATTTT. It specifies CASSLEFGSTDTQYF.

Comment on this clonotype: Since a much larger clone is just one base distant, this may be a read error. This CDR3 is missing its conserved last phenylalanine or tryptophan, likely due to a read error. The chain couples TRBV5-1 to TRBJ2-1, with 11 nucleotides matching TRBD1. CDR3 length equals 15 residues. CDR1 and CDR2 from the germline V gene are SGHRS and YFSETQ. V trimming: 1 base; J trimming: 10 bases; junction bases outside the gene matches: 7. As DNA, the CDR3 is TGCGCCAGCAGCTTGTCGGGACAGGGGGATCGGGAGCAGTTCTTG. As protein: CASSLSGQGDREQFL.

The CDR3 here is CASSEDPRDTEAFF. CDR3 nucleotides: TGTGCCAGCAGTGAAGACCCCAGGGACACTGAAGCTTTCTTT. This chain connects TRBV2 to TRBJ1-1; D possibly corresponds to TRBD1 (5 bases). V was trimmed by 1 base and J by 3 bases, leaving 9 bases between them. This CDR3 is 14 amino acids long. Looked up from germline, CDR1 is SNHLY and CDR2 is FYNNEI. The variable domain in full, completed from reference TRBV2 and TRBJ1-1, reads EPEVTQTPSHQVTQMGQEVILRCVPISNHLYFYWYRQILGQKVEFLVSFYNNEISEKSEIFDDQFSVERPDGSNFTLKIRSTKLEDSAMYFCASSEDPRDTEAFFGQGTRLTVV.

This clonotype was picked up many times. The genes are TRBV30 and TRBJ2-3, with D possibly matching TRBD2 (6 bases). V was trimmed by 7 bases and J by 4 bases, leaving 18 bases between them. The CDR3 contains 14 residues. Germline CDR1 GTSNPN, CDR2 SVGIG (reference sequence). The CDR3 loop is CAYPRTNTADTQYF. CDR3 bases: TGTGCCTACCCCCGGACTAACACCGCAGATACGCAGTATTTT.

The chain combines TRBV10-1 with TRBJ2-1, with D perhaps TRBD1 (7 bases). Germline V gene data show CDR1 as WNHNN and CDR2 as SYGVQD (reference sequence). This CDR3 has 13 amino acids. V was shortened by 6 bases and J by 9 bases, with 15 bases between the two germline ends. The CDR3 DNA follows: TGCGCCAGCAGCTCGACAGGGCGGGGTGAGCAGTTCTTC. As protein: CASSSTGRGEQFF.

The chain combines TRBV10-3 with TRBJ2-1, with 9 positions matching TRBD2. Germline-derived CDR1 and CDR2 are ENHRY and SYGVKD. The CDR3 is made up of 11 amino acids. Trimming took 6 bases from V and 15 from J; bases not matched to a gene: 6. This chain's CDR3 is CAIRSGGHPFF. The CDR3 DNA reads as TGTGCCATCAGGAGCGGGGGGCACCCGTTCTTC.

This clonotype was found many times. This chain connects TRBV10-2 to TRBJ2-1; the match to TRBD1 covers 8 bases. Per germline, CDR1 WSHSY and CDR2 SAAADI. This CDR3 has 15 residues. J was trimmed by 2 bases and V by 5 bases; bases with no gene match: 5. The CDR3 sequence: CASSPGTGPYNEQFF. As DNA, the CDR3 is TGCGCCAGCAGTCCCGGGACAGGACCCTACAATGAGCAGTTCTTC.

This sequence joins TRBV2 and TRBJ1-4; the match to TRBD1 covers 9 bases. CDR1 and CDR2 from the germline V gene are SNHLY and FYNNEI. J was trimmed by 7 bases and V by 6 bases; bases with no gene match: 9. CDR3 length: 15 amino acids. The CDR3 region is CASSLDRGESEKLFF. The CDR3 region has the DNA TGTGCCAGCAGCCTCGACAGGGGGGAGAGTGAAAAACTGTTTTTT.

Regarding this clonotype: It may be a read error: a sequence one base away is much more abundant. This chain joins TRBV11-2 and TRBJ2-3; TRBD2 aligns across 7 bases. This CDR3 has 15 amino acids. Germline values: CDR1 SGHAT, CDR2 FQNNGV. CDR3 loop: CAGSLAGGGTDTQYF. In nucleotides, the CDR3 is TGTGCCGGCAGCTTAGCTGGCGGGGGTACAGATACGCAGTATTTT.

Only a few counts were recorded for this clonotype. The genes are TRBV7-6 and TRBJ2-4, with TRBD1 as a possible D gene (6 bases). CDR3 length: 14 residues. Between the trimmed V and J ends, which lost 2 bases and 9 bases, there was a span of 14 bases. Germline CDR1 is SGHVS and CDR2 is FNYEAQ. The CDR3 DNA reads TGTGCCAGCAGCTTATCTGGGGGCAGTGGCATTCAGTACTTC. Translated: CASSLSGGSGIQYF.

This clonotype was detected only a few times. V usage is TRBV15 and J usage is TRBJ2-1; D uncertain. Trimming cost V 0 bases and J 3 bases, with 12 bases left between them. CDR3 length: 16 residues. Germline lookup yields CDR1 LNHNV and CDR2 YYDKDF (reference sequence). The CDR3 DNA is TGTGCCACCAGCAGAGATCCCCTTTCGCACTACAATGAGCAGTTCTTC. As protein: CATSRDPLSHYNEQFF.

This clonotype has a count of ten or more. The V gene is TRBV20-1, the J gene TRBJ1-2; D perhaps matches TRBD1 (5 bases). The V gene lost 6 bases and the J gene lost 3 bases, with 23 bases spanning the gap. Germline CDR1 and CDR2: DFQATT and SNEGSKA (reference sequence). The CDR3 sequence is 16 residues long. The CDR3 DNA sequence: TGCAGTGCCAAAGTCAACGGGGCGAGGGCGGACTATGGCTACACCTTC. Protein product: CSAKVNGARADYGYTF.

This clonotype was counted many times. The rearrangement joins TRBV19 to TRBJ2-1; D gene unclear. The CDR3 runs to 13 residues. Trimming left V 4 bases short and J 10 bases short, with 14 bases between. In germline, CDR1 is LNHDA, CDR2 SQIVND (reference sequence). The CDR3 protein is CASSKGLGMEQFF. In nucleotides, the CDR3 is TGTGCCAGTAGTAAGGGTTTGGGGATGGAGCAGTTCTTC.

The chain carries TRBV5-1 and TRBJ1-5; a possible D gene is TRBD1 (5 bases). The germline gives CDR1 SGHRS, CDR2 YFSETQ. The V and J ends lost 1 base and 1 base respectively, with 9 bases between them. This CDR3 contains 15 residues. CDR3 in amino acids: CASSLQGGSNQPQHF. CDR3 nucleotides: TGCGCCAGCAGCTTGCAGGGAGGGAGCAATCAGCCCCAGCATTTT.

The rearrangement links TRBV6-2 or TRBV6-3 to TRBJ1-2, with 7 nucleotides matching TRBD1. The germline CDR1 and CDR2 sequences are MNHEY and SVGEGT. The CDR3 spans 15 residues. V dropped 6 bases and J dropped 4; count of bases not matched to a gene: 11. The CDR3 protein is CASSSPEGGVYGYTF. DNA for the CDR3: TGTGCCAGCAGCAGCCCCGAAGGGGGCGTCTATGGCTACACCTTC.

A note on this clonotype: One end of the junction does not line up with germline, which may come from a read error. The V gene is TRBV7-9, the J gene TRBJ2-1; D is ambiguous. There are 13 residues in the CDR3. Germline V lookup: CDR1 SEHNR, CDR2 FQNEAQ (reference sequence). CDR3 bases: TGTGCCAGCAGGTTAGGATCGGGCAATGAGCAGTTCTTC. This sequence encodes CASRLGSGNEQFF.

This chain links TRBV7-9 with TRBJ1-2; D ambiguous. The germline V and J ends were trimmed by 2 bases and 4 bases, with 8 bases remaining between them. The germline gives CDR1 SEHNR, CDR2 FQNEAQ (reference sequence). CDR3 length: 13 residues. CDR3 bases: TGTGCCAGCAGCTTAACCGAGGTCTATGGCTACACCTTC. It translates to CASSLTEVYGYTF. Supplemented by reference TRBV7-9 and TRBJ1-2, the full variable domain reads DTGVSQNPRHKITKRGQNVTFRCDPISEHNRLYWYRQTLGQGPEFLTYFQNEAQLEKSRLLSDRFSAERPKGSFSTLEIQRTEQGDSAMYLCASSLTEVYGYTFGSGTRLTVV.